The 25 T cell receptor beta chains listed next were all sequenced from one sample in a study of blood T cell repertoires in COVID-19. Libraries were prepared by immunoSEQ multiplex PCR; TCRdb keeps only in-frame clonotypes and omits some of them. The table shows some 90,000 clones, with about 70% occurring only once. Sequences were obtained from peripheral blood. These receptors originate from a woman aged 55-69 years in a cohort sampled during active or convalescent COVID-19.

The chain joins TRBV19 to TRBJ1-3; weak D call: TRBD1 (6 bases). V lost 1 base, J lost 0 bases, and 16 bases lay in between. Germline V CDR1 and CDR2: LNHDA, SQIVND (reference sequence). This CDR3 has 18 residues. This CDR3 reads CASSIASRTVLSGNTIYF. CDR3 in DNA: TGTGCCAGTAGTATAGCTTCCCGGACAGTCCTCTCTGGAAACACCATATATTTT.

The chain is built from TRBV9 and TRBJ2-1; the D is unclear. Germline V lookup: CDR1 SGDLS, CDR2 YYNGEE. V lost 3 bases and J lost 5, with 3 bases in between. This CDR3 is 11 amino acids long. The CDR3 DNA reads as TGTGCCAGCAGCGGAGACAATGAGCAGTTCTTC. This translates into CASSGDNEQFF.

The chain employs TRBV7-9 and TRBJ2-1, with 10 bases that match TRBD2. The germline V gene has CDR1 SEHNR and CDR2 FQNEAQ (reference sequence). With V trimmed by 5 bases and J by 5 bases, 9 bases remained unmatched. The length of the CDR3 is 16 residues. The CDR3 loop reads CASSRPGLAVHNEQFF. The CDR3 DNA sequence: TGTGCCAGCAGCCGACCCGGACTAGCGGTTCACAATGAGCAGTTCTTC.

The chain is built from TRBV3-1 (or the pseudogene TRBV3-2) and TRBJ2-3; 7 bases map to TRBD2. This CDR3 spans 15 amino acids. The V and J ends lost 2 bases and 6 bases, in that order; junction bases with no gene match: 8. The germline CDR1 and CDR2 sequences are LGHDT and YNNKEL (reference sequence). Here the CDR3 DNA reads TGTGCCAGCAGCCAATATGGGACTACCCCGGATACGCAGTATTTT. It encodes CASSQYGTTPDTQYF.

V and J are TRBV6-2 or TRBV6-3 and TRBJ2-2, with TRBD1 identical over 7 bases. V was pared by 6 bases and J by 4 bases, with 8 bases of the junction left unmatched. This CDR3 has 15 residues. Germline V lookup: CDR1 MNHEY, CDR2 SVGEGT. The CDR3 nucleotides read TGTGCCAGCAGCGTACAGGGGACGCGCACCGGGGAGCTGTTTTTT. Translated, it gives CASSVQGTRTGELFF.

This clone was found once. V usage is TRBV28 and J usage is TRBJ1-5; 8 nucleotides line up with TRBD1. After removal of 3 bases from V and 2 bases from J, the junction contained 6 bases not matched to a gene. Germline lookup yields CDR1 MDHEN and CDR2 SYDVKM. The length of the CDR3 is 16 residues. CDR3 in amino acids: CASSLSGQGGNQPQHF. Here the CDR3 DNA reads TGTGCCAGCAGTTTGTCCGGACAGGGTGGCAATCAGCCCCAGCATTTT. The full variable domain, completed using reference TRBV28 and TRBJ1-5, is DVKVTQSSRYLVKRTGEKVFLECVQDMDHENMFWYRQDPGLGLRLIYFSYDVKMKEKGDIPEGYSVSREKKERFSLILESASTNQTSMYLCASSLSGQGGNQPQHFGDGTRLSIL.

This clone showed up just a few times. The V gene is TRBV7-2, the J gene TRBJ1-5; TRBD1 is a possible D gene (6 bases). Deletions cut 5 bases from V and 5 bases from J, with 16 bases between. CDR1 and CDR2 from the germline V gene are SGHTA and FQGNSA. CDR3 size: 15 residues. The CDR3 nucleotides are TGTGCCAGCAGCCTCGATACAGGGTATTATCAGCCCCAGCATTTT. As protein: CASSLDTGYYQPQHF. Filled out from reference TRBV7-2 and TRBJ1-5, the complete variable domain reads GAGVSQSPSNKVTEKGKDVELRCDPISGHTALYWYRQSLGQGLEFLIYFQGNSAPDKSGLPSDRFSAERTGGSVSTLTIQRTQQEDSAVYLCASSLDTGYYQPQHFGDGTRLSIL.

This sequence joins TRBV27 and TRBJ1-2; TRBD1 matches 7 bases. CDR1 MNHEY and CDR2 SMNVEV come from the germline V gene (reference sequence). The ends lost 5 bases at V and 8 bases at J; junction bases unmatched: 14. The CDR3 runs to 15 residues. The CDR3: CASSPRQGGLLGYTF. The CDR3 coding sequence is TGTGCCAGCAGTCCAAGACAGGGCGGGCTATTAGGCTACACCTTC.

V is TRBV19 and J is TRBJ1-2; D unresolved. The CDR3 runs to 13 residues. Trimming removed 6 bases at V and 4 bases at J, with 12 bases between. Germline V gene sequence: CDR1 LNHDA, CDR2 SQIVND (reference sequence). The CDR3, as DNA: TGTGCCAGTAGCCCCCGGGAAGTCTATGGCTACACCTTC. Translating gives CASSPREVYGYTF.

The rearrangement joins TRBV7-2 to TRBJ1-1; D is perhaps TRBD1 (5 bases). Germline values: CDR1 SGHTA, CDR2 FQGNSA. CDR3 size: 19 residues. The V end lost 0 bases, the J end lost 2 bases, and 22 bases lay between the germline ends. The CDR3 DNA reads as TGTGCCAGCAGCTTAGCGCTAATATCGGGGGTGGCGTCAAACACTGAAGCTTTCTTT. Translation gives CASSLALISGVASNTEAFF.

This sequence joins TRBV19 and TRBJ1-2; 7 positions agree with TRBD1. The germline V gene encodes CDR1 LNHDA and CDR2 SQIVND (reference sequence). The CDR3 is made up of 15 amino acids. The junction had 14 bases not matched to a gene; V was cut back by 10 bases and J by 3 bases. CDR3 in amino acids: CATSGPRGKYYGYTF. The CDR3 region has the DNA TGTGCCACCAGTGGCCCCAGGGGGAAATACTATGGCTACACCTTC.

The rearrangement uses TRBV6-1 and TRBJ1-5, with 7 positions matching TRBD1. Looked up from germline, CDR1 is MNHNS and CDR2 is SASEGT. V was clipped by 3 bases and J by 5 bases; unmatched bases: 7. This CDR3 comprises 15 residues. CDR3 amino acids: CASSEGDRADQPQHF. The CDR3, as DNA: TGTGCCAGCAGTGAGGGTGACAGGGCGGATCAGCCCCAGCATTTT.

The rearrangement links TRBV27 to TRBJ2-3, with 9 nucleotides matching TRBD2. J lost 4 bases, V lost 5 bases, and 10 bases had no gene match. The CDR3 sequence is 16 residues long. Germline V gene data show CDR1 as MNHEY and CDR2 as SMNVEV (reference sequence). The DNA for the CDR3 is TGTGCCAGCAGTCCCTGGCGGGGGGGCATTGCAGATACGCAGTATTTT. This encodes CASSPWRGGIADTQYF.

In nucleotides, the CDR3 is TGTGCCAGCAGGCGGACTTTCTCAACTAATGAAAAACTGTTTTTT. Protein sequence: CASRRTFSTNEKLFF. The V and J genes are TRBV6-5 and TRBJ1-4; no clear D. In germline, CDR1 is MNHEY, CDR2 SVGAGI. Trimming removed 6 bases from V and 0 bases from J, with 11 bases in between. The CDR3 extends over 15 amino acids.

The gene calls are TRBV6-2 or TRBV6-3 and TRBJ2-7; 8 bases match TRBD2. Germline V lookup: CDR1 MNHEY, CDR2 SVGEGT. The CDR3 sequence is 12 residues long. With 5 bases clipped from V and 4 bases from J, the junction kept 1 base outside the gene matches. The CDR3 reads CASSRGGYEQYF. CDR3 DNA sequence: TGTGCCAGCAGTCGGGGGGGGTACGAGCAGTACTTC.

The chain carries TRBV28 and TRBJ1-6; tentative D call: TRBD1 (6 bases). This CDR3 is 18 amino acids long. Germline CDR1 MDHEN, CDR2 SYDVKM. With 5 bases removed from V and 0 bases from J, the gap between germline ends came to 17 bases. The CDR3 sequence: CASSGGHRGSSYNSPLHF. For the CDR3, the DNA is TGTGCCAGCAGTGGGGGACACCGCGGGAGCTCCTATAATTCACCCCTCCACTTT.

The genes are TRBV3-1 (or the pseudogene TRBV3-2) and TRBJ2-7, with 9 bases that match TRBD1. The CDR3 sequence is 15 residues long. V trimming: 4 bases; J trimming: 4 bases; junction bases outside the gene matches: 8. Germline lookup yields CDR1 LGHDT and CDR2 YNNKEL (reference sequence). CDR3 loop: CASSLLGQGGYEQYF. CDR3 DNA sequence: TGTGCCAGCAGCCTGCTGGGACAGGGCGGATACGAGCAGTACTTC.

CDR3 sequence: CASSEGQAYEQYF. The CDR3 region has the DNA TGTGCCAGCAGCGAAGGACAAGCCTACGAGCAGTACTTC. The V call is TRBV7-9, the J call TRBJ2-7; tentatively, D is TRBD1 (5 bases). Looked up from germline, CDR1 is SEHNR and CDR2 is FQNEAQ (reference sequence). This CDR3 has 13 residues. Trimming took off 5 bases at V and 2 bases at J, with 10 bases between the two ends.

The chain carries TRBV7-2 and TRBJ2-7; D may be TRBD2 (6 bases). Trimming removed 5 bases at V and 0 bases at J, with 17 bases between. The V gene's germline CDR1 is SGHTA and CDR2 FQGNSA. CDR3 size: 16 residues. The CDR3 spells CASSRSSGSLSYEQYF. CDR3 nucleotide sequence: TGTGCCAGCAGCAGGAGCTCCGGGAGTCTCTCCTACGAGCAGTACTTC.

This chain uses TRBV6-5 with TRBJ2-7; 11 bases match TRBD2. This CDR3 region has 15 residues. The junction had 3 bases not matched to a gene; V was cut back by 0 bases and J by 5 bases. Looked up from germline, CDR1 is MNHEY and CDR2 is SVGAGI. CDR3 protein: CASSYSASGGHEQYF. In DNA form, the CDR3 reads TGTGCCAGCAGTTACTCTGCTAGCGGGGGGCACGAGCAGTACTTC.

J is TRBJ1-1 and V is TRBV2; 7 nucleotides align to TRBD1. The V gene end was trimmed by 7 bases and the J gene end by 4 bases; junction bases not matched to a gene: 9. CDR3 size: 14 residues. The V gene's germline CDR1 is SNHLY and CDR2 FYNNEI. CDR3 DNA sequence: TGTGCCAGCACTTACCCGACAGGGATCACTGAAGCTTTCTTT. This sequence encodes CASTYPTGITEAFF.

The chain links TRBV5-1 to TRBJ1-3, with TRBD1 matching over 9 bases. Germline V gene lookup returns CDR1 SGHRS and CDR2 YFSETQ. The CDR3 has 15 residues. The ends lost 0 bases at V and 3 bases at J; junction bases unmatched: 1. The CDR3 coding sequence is TGCGCCAGCAGCTTGGACAGGGGGCTTGGAAACACCATATATTTT. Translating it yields CASSLDRGLGNTIYF.

This CDR3 is CASSLFGRHDSNYGYTF. In DNA form, the CDR3 reads TGTGCCAGCAGCTTGTTTGGGCGACACGATTCTAACTATGGCTACACCTTC. V gene TRBV5-8 combines with J gene TRBJ1-2; D ambiguous. The CDR3 spans 17 residues. Germline CDR1 is SGHTS and CDR2 is YDEGEE. Trimming cost V 1 base and J 0 bases, with 16 bases left between them.

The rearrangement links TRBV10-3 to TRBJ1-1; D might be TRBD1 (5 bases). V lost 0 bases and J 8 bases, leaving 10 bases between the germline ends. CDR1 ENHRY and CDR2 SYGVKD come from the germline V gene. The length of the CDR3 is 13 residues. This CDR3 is CAISESSRAEAFF. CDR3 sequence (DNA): TGTGCCATCAGTGAGTCGAGCAGGGCCGAAGCTTTCTTT.

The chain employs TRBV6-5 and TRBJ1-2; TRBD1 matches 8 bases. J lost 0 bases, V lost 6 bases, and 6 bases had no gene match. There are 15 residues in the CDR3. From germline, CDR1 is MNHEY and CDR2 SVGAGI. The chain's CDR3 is CASRGTGVTNYGYTF. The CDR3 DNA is TGTGCCAGCAGGGGGACAGGAGTAACTAACTATGGCTACACCTTC.